The next 18 T cell receptor beta chains were all read from a single sample in a study of cytomegalovirus exposure and HLA in healthy donors. Primers for the PCR totalled 60 Vbeta and 13 Jbeta. Assay used: immunoSEQ multiplex PCR; TCRdb lists only in-frame clones, some missing. The sample lists 90,000 to 100,000 clones; 75% to 80% were seen once. The specimen sequenced was PBMCs. The source is a female donor in good health and CMV-seronegative.

The chain has TRBV19 and TRBJ1-1, with TRBD1 identical over 10 bases. Germline V gives CDR1 LNHDA, CDR2 SQIVND (reference sequence). The V segment lost 7 bases and the J segment 4 bases; nucleotides outside the gene matches: 12. This CDR3 has 16 residues. The DNA of the CDR3 is TGTGCCAGTACGAATCTAAGGACAGGGGGTGGCACTGAAGCTTTCTTT. Translating gives CASTNLRTGGGTEAFF. Variable domain in full (rest from reference TRBV19 and TRBJ1-1): DGGITQSPKYLFRKEGQNVTLSCEQNLNHDAMYWYRQDPGQGLRLIYYSQIVNDFQKGDIAEGYSVSREKKESFPLTVTSAQKNPTAFYLCASTNLRTGGGTEAFFGQGTRLTVV.

The rearrangement uses TRBV29-1 and TRBJ2-7, with D unclear. Germline V CDR1 and CDR2: SQVTM, ANQGSEA. The CDR3 totals 12 residues. V lost 0 bases, J lost 7 bases, and 10 bases lay in between. The CDR3 region is CSVEDGQIEQYF. In DNA, the CDR3 is TGCAGCGTTGAAGATGGGCAAATTGAGCAGTACTTC.

J is TRBJ1-1 and V is TRBV5-1; a weak D match, TRBD1 (6 bases). The CDR3 runs 14 residues. Trimming stripped 4 bases from V and 2 bases from J, with 12 bases between. Germline CDR1 is SGHRS and CDR2 is YFSETQ. The CDR3 DNA reads TGCGCCAGCAGCCCTTCGACAGGCAACACTGAAGCTTTCTTT. It encodes CASSPSTGNTEAFF.

Concerning this clone: In the same sample, other DNA sequences code for this CDR3. The J gene is TRBJ2-1, the V gene TRBV5-1; a possible D gene is TRBD2 (5 bases). V was shortened by 2 bases and J by 8 bases, with 8 bases between the two germline ends. Germline V gene data show CDR1 as SGHRS and CDR2 as YFSETQ. CDR3 length equals 12 residues. The CDR3 spells CASSLSGDEQFF. DNA of the CDR3: TGCGCCAGCAGCTTATCCGGGGATGAGCAGTTCTTC.

The gene calls are TRBV5-1 and TRBJ1-3, with a weak D call TRBD1 (6 bases). CDR1 SGHRS and CDR2 YFSETQ come from the germline V gene. The CDR3 spans 16 residues. The V and J ends lost 2 bases and 4 bases respectively, with 16 bases between them. The CDR3, as DNA: TGCGCCAGCAGCTTCTCCCTACAGGGTCCGGGAAACACCATATATTTT. The encoded protein is CASSFSLQGPGNTIYF.

The DNA for the CDR3 is TGTGCCAGCAGCATCCTCTGGGGCGACAGGGGGCAAGAAAAACTGTTTTTT. This encodes CASSILWGDRGQEKLFF. V and J are TRBV27 and TRBJ1-4; 10 bases are shared with TRBD1. Per germline, CDR1 MNHEY and CDR2 SMNVEV (reference sequence). The CDR3 has 17 amino acids. The V gene end was trimmed by 6 bases and the J gene end by 8 bases; junction bases not matched to a gene: 15.

The chain recombines TRBV27 with TRBJ2-1; no firm D call. Trimming pared 2 bases from V and 0 bases from J, leaving 8 bases between. The CDR3 is made up of 15 amino acids. Germline CDR1 and CDR2: MNHEY and SMNVEV (reference sequence). CDR3 DNA sequence: TGTGCCAGCAGTTTAGAGCGCGTCTCCTACAATGAGCAGTTCTTC. This sequence encodes CASSLERVSYNEQFF.

This chain joins TRBV6-6 and TRBJ2-1; TRBD2 matches 14 bases. Germline V lookup: CDR1 MNHNY, CDR2 SVGAGI (reference sequence). CDR3 size: 15 residues. The V and J ends lost 5 bases and 8 bases, in that order; junction bases with no gene match: 5. CDR3 loop: CASSGGLAGGYEQFF. The CDR3 DNA sequence: TGTGCCAGCAGTGGAGGACTAGCGGGGGGATATGAGCAGTTCTTC.

CDR3 in amino acids: CASSLGGDSNQPQHF. The CDR3 DNA sequence: TGCGCCAGCAGCCTCGGGGGTGATAGCAATCAGCCCCAGCATTTT. The J gene is TRBJ1-5, the V gene TRBV4-3; maybe TRBD1 (5 bases). CDR1 LGHNA and CDR2 YSLEER come from the germline V gene. The V gene lost 4 bases and the J gene lost 0 bases, with 10 bases spanning the gap. The CDR3 runs to 15 residues.

The rearrangement links TRBV6-5 to TRBJ1-1; 10 nucleotides agree with TRBD1. The germline V gene has CDR1 MNHEY and CDR2 SVGAGI. Trimming cost V 4 bases and J 7 bases; bases outside gene matches: 9. The length of the CDR3 is 15 residues. The CDR3 spells CASSFRDRGPGEAFF. CDR3 nucleotide sequence: TGTGCCAGCAGTTTCCGGGACAGGGGACCCGGTGAAGCTTTCTTT.

This chain joins TRBV7-8 and TRBJ1-5, with TRBD1 identical over 7 bases. The CDR3 is 15 amino acids. Germline V gene lookup returns CDR1 SGHVS and CDR2 FQNEAQ. V gave up 2 bases and J gave up 7 bases; unmatched junction bases: 8. CDR3 in amino acids: CASSLPGGFRQPQHF. The CDR3 DNA follows: TGTGCCAGCAGCTTACCAGGGGGTTTCAGGCAGCCCCAGCATTTT. Drawing the rest from reference TRBV7-8 and TRBJ1-5, the complete variable domain is GAGVSQSPRYKVAKRGQDVALRCDPISGHVSLFWYQQALGQGPEFLTYFQNEAQLDKSGLPSDRFFAERPEGSVSTLKIQRTQQEDSAVYLCASSLPGGFRQPQHFGDGTRLSIL.

This clone showed up just a few times. CDR3 coding DNA: TGTGCCAGCAGTGAAGCACTACAGGGGGTGGGCGGCTACACCTTC. Its protein is CASSEALQGVGGYTF. This chain links TRBV6-1 with TRBJ1-2; 8 bases are shared with TRBD1. The CDR3 runs 15 residues. Germline loops: CDR1 MNHNS, CDR2 SASEGT. After removal of 0 bases from V and 8 bases from J, the junction contained 8 bases not matched to a gene.

This rearrangement joins TRBV19 to TRBJ1-5; a possible D gene is TRBD1 (5 bases). From germline, CDR1 is LNHDA and CDR2 SQIVND (reference sequence). This CDR3 region has 12 residues. Trimming removed 6 bases at V and 6 bases at J, with 9 bases between. CDR3 sequence: CASSRVGQPQHF. DNA of the CDR3: TGTGCCAGTAGCAGGGTCGGTCAGCCCCAGCATTTT.

The V gene is TRBV18, the J gene TRBJ2-5; TRBD1 matches at 12 bases. This CDR3 comprises 15 residues. Germline V lookup: CDR1 KGHSH, CDR2 LQKENI. Losses at the gene ends were 1 base for V and 11 bases for J; bases not matched to a gene: 8. In nucleotides, the CDR3 is TGTGCCAGCTCACCACAGGGACAGGGGGCTACGGAGCAGTACTTC. Protein product: CASSPQGQGATEQYF.

This clone occurred a few times. The genes are TRBV11-1 and TRBJ2-1, with 9 bases fitting TRBD2. The CDR3 has 15 amino acids. The germline V gene encodes CDR1 SGHAT and CDR2 FQDESV (reference sequence). CDR3: CATRWGVAGDNEQFF. The CDR3 nucleotides are TGTGCGACCAGGTGGGGGGTAGCGGGAGACAATGAGCAGTTCTTC.

This clone was seen only a few times. V and J are TRBV7-3 and TRBJ2-1; 8 positions match TRBD2. Trimming took 1 base from V and 2 from J; bases not matched to a gene: 1. The CDR3 runs to 15 residues. Germline V gives CDR1 SGHTA, CDR2 FQGTGA. The CDR3 loop reads CASSLISGAYNEQFF. In nucleotides, the CDR3 is TGTGCCAGCAGCTTAATTAGCGGGGCCTACAATGAGCAGTTCTTC.

This clone appeared a single time. The V and J genes are TRBV30 and TRBJ2-7, with TRBD2 matching over 9 bases. The germline V gene has CDR1 GTSNPN and CDR2 SVGIG (reference sequence). Losses at the gene ends were 7 bases for V and 0 bases for J; bases not matched to a gene: 1. The CDR3 is 12 amino acids. DNA for the CDR3: TGTGCCTTTAGCGGGAGCTCCTACGAGCAGTACTTC. Translation gives CAFSGSSYEQYF.

This clone was observed a single time. The chain is built from TRBV7-9 and TRBJ2-3; tentative D call: TRBD2 (6 bases). The germline V gene encodes CDR1 SEHNR and CDR2 FQNEAQ (reference sequence). This CDR3 comprises 16 residues. Trimming took off 5 bases at V and 10 bases at J, with 25 bases between the two ends. As DNA, the CDR3 is TGTGCCAGCAGCCTCCTCGGGACTCTAACACTAGTGGCGCAGTATTTT. Protein product: CASSLLGTLTLVAQYF.